This TCR beta chain was sequenced during a study of T cell changes during pregnancy in multiple sclerosis. Germline V gene data show CDR1 as LNHDA and CDR2 as SQIVND (reference sequence). Between the trimmed V and J ends, which lost 8 bases and 1 base, there was a span of 6 bases. This CDR3 comprises 12 residues. Produced via immunoSEQ multiplex PCR; TCRdb's table is partial and in-frame only. The sample has about 57,000 clones; about 88% are singletons. The rearrangement uses TRBV19 and TRBJ1-3; maybe TRBD1 (5 bases). This receptor was identified in a female donor with multiple sclerosis, enrolled in a pregnancy study. The specimen comprised peripheral blood, sampled after pregnancy. The CDR3 DNA reads as TGTGCCAGTTCAGGGTCTGGAAACACCATATATTTT. Translating gives CASSGSGNTIYF.